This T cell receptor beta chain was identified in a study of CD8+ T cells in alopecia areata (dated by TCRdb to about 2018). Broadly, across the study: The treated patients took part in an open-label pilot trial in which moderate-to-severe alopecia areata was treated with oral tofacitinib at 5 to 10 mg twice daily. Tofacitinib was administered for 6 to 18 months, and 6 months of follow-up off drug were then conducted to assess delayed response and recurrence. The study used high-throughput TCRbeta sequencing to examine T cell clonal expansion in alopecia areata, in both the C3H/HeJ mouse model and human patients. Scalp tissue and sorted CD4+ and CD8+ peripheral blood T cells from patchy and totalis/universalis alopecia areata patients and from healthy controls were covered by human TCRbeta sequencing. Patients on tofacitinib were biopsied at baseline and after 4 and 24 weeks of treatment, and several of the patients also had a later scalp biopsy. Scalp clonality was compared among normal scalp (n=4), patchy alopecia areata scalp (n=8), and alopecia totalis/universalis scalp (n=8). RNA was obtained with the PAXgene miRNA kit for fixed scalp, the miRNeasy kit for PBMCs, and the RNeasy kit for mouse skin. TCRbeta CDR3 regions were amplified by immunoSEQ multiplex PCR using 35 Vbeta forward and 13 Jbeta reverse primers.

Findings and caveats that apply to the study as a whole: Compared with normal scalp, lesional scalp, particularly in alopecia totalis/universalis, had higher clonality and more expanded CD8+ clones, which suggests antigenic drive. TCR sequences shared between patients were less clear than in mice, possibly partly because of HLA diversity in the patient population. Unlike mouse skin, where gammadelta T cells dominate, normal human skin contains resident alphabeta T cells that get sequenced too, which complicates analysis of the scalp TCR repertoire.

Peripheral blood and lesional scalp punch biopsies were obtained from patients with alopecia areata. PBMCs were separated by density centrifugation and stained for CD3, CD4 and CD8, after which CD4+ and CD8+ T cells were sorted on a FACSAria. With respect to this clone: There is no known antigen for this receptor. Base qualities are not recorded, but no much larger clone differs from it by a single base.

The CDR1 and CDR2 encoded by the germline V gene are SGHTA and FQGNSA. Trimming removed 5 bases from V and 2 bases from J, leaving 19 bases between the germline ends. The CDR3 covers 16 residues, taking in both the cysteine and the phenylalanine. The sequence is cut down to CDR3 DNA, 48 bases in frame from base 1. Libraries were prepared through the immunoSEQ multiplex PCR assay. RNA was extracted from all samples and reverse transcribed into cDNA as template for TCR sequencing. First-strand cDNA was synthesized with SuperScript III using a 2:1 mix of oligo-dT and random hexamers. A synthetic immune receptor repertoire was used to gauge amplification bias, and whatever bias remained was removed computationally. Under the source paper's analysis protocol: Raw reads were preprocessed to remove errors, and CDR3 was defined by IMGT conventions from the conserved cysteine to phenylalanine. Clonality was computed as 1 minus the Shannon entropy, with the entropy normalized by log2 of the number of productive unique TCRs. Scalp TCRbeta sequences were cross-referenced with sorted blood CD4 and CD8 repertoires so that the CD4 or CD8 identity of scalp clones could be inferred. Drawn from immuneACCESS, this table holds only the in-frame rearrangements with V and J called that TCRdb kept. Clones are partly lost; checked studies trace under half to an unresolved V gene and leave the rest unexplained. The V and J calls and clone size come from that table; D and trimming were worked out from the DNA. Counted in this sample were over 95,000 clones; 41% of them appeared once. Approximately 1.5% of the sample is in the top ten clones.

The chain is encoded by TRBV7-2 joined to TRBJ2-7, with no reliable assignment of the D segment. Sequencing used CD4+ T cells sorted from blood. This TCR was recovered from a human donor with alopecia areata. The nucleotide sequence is TGTGCCAGCAGCCCTCCCGCATGGCAGGCCCCCTACGAGCAGTACTTC. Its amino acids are CASSPPAWQAPYEQYF.